This section outlines one T cell receptor (beta chain) sequence together with its context. Clones were sequenced by immunoSEQ multiplex PCR, and TCRdb holds only the in-frame ones, with some missing. Counted here are about 1.4 million clones, roughly 96% occurring once; the ten biggest clones make up roughly 1.2%. The sample belongs to a study of shared clonotypes between healthy human individuals. The TCR sequence derives from a man aged 25-45 years in good health. Material: naive CD4+ T cells sorted from blood. This sample's subset: CD45RA+ positively selected.

CDR3 sequence (DNA): TGCGCCAGCAGGGGGCAGGGACTAGCGGGATTCGAGCAGTACTTC. This translates into CASRGQGLAGFEQYF. This chain links TRBV5-1 with TRBJ2-7; 13 bases align to TRBD2. V gave up 5 bases and J gave up 6 bases; unmatched junction bases: 8. Germline CDR1 SGHRS, CDR2 YFSETQ. The CDR3 is 15 amino acids.